This T cell receptor (beta chain) was sequenced during a study of CD8 T cells in ankylosing spondylitis. Whole-study findings and limits: Reportedly, disease-linked clones are significantly enriched in ankylosing spondylitis patients' matched synovial fluid.

Comment on this clonotype: Its cognate antigen is unknown.

V gave up 1 base and J gave up 7 bases, with 23 bases separating them. Germline CDR1 and CDR2: SGDLS and YYNGEE. The CDR3 is made up of 17 amino acids. Construction of TCR beta libraries was performed using quantitative 5'-RACE with molecular barcodes. TCRdb re-called the 5' RACE reads with MiXCR, one entry per CDR3 protein. The sample yields under 250,000 distinct CDR3 sequences, roughly a third seen once. The V and J genes are TRBV9 and TRBJ1-2, with a tentative D call TRBD1 (5 bases). This clonotype was sampled from a male donor with ankylosing spondylitis or in good health (not recorded which). Sequencing used blood, either unsorted or a sorted T cell fraction (not recorded which). The CDR3 is CASSVSVRPLGERGYTF. The CDR3 DNA reads TGTGCCAGCAGCGTATCTGTGCGACCCTTAGGGGAACGTGGCTACACCTTC.